The 32 T cell receptor beta chains given below trace back to one sample, sequenced in a study of blood T cell repertoires in COVID-19. The protocol was immunoSEQ multiplex PCR, while the TCRdb copy is restricted to in-frame clones and leaves out a portion. The sample includes about 410,000 clones, roughly 88% of them seen just once. Sequencing input: peripheral blood. The receptors derive from a woman in her twenties or thirties with active or convalescent COVID-19.

The rearrangement uses TRBV18 and TRBJ2-7; 8 bases match TRBD1. J lost 3 bases, V lost 5 bases, and 12 bases had no gene match. The germline gives CDR1 KGHSH, CDR2 LQKENI. This CDR3 has 16 residues. The CDR3 sequence: CASSMTGAEARYEQYF. The DNA for the CDR3 is TGTGCCAGCTCAATGACAGGGGCAGAAGCCCGCTACGAGCAGTACTTC.

The chain employs TRBV14 and TRBJ2-3, with 7 bases lining up with TRBD1. The germline gives CDR1 SGHDN, CDR2 FVKESK. The J segment lost 6 bases and the V segment lost 1 base, leaving 7 bases of the junction unmatched. This CDR3 has 15 amino acids. CDR3 DNA: TGTGCCAGCAGCCAAGGCAGGGGGTGGTCCGATACGCAGTATTTT. Translation gives CASSQGRGWSDTQYF.

This clone has a single count. The J gene is TRBJ2-3, the V gene TRBV4-1; 7 bases line up with TRBD2. The CDR3 is 14 amino acids. Trimming at V came to 1 base and at J to 6 bases, leaving 4 bases not matched to a gene. Germline assignment: CDR1 MGHRA and CDR2 YSYEKL. CDR3 coding DNA: TGCGCCAGCAGCCAAGGGAGGACTAGTGATACGCAGTATTTT. As protein: CASSQGRTSDTQYF.

The chain combines TRBV5-6 with TRBJ2-5; possibly TRBD2 for D (5 bases). In germline, CDR1 is SGHDT, CDR2 YYEEEE. CDR3 length: 16 amino acids. V gave up 6 bases and J gave up 0 bases, with 18 bases separating them. The DNA for the CDR3 is TGTGCCAGCACCCGCCCGCCTAGCCTAAACCAAGAGACCCAGTACTTC. Amino acids: CASTRPPSLNQETQYF. Full variable domain (outside the CDR3, taken from reference TRBV5-6 and TRBJ2-5): DAGVTQSPTHLIKTRGQQVTLRCSPKSGHDTVSWYQQALGQGPQFIFQYYEEEERQRGNFPDRFSGHQFPNYSSELNVNALLLGDSALYLCASTRPPSLNQETQYFGPGTRLLVL.

The chain carries TRBV5-4 and TRBJ2-2, with no clear D. The CDR3 is 16 residues long. V was shortened by 7 bases and J by 0 bases, with 16 bases between the two germline ends. Germline V gives CDR1 SGHNT, CDR2 YYREEE (reference sequence). The CDR3 loop is CASLEVTRTNTGELFF. In DNA, the CDR3 is TGTGCCAGCCTCGAGGTCACGCGCACGAACACCGGGGAGCTGTTTTTT.

The V gene is TRBV19, the J gene TRBJ2-7; TRBD1 matches at 8 bases. The CDR3 is made up of 15 amino acids. CDR1 is LNHDA, CDR2 SQIVND, per germline (reference sequence). V was pared by 1 base and J by 6 bases, with 8 bases of the junction left unmatched. The CDR3 loop reads CASSIGSAGGAEQYF. CDR3 coding DNA: TGTGCCAGTAGTATAGGAAGCGCAGGGGGCGCCGAGCAGTACTTC.

This clone has only one observation. The chain uses TRBV7-8 and TRBJ2-7, with 13 bases identical to TRBD2. Germline loops: CDR1 SGHVS, CDR2 FQNEAQ. The CDR3 spans 19 residues. J was trimmed by 5 bases and V by 2 bases; bases with no gene match: 15. CDR3 nucleotide sequence: TGTGCCAGCAGCTTAATAGGGACTAGCGGGATAGTGTTTCAACACGAGCAGTACTTC. It is translated as CASSLIGTSGIVFQHEQYF.

V usage is TRBV11-2 and J usage is TRBJ1-2, with 7 bases identical to TRBD1. Germline trimming cut 5 bases from V and 0 bases from J; bases unmatched to any gene: 3. CDR3 length equals 14 residues. CDR1 is SGHAT, CDR2 FQNNGV, per germline. The CDR3, as DNA: TGTGCCAGCAGCCCGGGACAGCCTAACTATGGCTACACCTTC. Its translation is CASSPGQPNYGYTF.

The chain carries TRBV2 and TRBJ1-5, with 9 bases identical to TRBD1. This CDR3 region has 15 residues. V lost 8 bases to trimming and J lost 4 bases; unmatched junction nucleotides: 9. Per the germline V gene, CDR1 is SNHLY and CDR2 is FYNNEI. The CDR3: CASGRQGGVNQPQHF. The DNA for the CDR3 is TGTGCCAGCGGGAGACAGGGGGGTGTTAATCAGCCCCAGCATTTT.

The CDR3 DNA is TGCGCCAGCAGCCAAGAAGGGGCAGGGCTCACCGGGGAGCTGTTTTTT. It translates to CASSQEGAGLTGELFF. V and J are TRBV4-1 and TRBJ2-2, with D perhaps matching TRBD1 (5 bases). The ends were cut back, 0 bases at V and 4 bases at J, with 12 bases in the middle. CDR1 and CDR2 (germline): MGHRA, YSYEKL. CDR3 length: 16 amino acids.

V usage is TRBV11-2 and J usage is TRBJ1-4; D call uncertain. Trimming took 6 bases from V and 5 from J, leaving 19 bases between them. This CDR3 has 16 residues. Per the germline V gene, CDR1 is SGHAT and CDR2 is FQNNGV. CDR3 in DNA: TGTGCCAGCAGTAAGGAGCGATCCGGGGAGAATGAAAAACTGTTTTTT. Protein sequence: CASSKERSGENEKLFF.

The table lists this clone with a count of one. The V call is TRBV4-1, the J call TRBJ1-2; D not resolved. V was trimmed by 1 base and J by 7 bases, leaving 13 bases between them. Germline loops: CDR1 MGHRA, CDR2 YSYEKL. CDR3 length equals 14 residues. The CDR3 region is CASSQVGGFAGYTF. In DNA form, the CDR3 reads TGCGCCAGCAGCCAAGTAGGAGGGTTTGCTGGCTACACCTTC.

V and J are TRBV19 and TRBJ2-7; D may be TRBD2 (6 bases). Trimming cost V 3 bases and J 2 bases, with 8 bases left between them. The CDR3 is 13 residues long. The V gene's germline CDR1 is LNHDA and CDR2 SQIVND (reference sequence). CDR3 bases: TGTGCCAGTAGTATGACGGGGGCCTACGAGCAGTACTTC. It encodes CASSMTGAYEQYF.

The chain joins TRBV6-5 to TRBJ2-5, with TRBD2 matching over 7 bases. The CDR3 has 13 residues. V was clipped by 8 bases and J by 2 bases; unmatched bases: 5. Germline CDR1 and CDR2: MNHEY and SVGAGI. This chain's CDR3 is CASQPSGQETQYF. The CDR3 region has the DNA TGTGCCAGCCAACCTAGCGGACAAGAGACCCAGTACTTC.

This sequence joins TRBV6-6 and TRBJ1-4; 10 bases align to TRBD1. The CDR3 runs 15 residues. The germline V gene has CDR1 MNHNY and CDR2 SVGAGI (reference sequence). V lost 8 bases and J lost 6; bases outside the gene matches: 9. CDR3 sequence: CASQRRTGGDEKLFF. CDR3 DNA: TGTGCCAGCCAAAGGCGGACAGGGGGGGATGAAAAACTGTTTTTT.

This clone was detected only once. This chain links TRBV3-1 (or the pseudogene TRBV3-2) with TRBJ2-7; a possible D gene is TRBD2 (7 bases). Trimming took 1 base from V and 4 from J, leaving 11 bases between them. This CDR3 is 14 amino acids long. Germline values: CDR1 LGHDT, CDR2 YNNKEL (reference sequence). CDR3 sequence: CASSQGGGRYEQYF. In DNA form, the CDR3 reads TGTGCCAGCAGCCAAGGGGGGGGGCGGTACGAGCAGTACTTC.

The chain couples TRBV27 to TRBJ2-1; D is uncertain. From germline, CDR1 is MNHEY and CDR2 SMNVEV (reference sequence). CDR3 length: 13 amino acids. V shed 3 bases and J shed 4 bases, with 7 bases lying between them. CDR3 protein: CASSFGEYNEQFF. The CDR3 DNA follows: TGTGCCAGCAGTTTCGGAGAGTACAATGAGCAGTTCTTC.

V gene TRBV2 combines with J gene TRBJ1-2; D is undetermined. The ends were cut back, 5 bases at V and 2 bases at J, with 12 bases in the middle. The CDR3 has 14 amino acids. Germline V gene lookup returns CDR1 SNHLY and CDR2 FYNNEI. CDR3 sequence reads: CASSPSSPNYGYTF. CDR3 nucleotides: TGTGCCAGCAGTCCCTCCAGTCCCAACTATGGCTACACCTTC.

This clone was detected once. The V call is TRBV6-1, the J call TRBJ1-5; D is perhaps TRBD1 (5 bases). V was shortened by 2 bases and J by 5 bases, with 16 bases between the two germline ends. This CDR3 has 16 amino acids. Germline CDR1 and CDR2: MNHNS and SASEGT. The CDR3 DNA reads as TGTGCCAGCAGTGAACCCGGGCAGGGCCTTCATCAGCCCCAGCATTTT. Translated: CASSEPGQGLHQPQHF.

The chain employs TRBV3-1 (or the pseudogene TRBV3-2) and TRBJ1-5, with 7 bases that match TRBD1. Germline CDR1 and CDR2: LGHDT and YNNKEL (reference sequence). J was trimmed by 4 bases and V by 4 bases; bases with no gene match: 7. This CDR3 contains 15 residues. DNA of the CDR3: TGTGCCAGCAGCCCTGGGACAGTCGGGAATCAGCCCCAGCATTTT. It translates to CASSPGTVGNQPQHF.

The chain joins TRBV21-1 to TRBJ1-2; the D call of TRBD1 is as the table states it, not checked on the DNA. TRBV21-1 is designated a pseudogene. The CDR3 length is 17 residues. CDR3 in DNA: TGTGCCAGCAGAAGGTCCGACAGGGATCAGGCTAACTATGGCTACACCTTC. Translated, it gives CASRRSDRDQANYGYTF.

V gene TRBV6-1 combines with J gene TRBJ2-1; the match to TRBD2 covers 7 bases. This CDR3 is 17 amino acids long. Germline CDR1 reads MNHNS; CDR2 reads SASEGT. The junction had 10 bases not matched to a gene; V was cut back by 2 bases and J by 3 bases. CDR3 residues: CASSERTFAGDYNEQFF. The CDR3 DNA is TGTGCCAGCAGTGAACGTACCTTTGCGGGGGACTACAATGAGCAGTTCTTC.

V is TRBV6-5 and J is TRBJ1-5, with D perhaps matching TRBD1 (5 bases). The germline V gene encodes CDR1 MNHEY and CDR2 SVGAGI. Trimming removed 5 bases at V and 5 bases at J, with 7 bases between. The CDR3 contains 12 residues. DNA for the CDR3: TGTGCCAGCAGTCACAGGTATCAGCCCCAGCATTTT. Its protein is CASSHRYQPQHF.

This clone was seen once. The V and J genes are TRBV6-5 and TRBJ2-3, with D unclear. Germline V gene sequence: CDR1 MNHEY, CDR2 SVGAGI. Trimming pared 2 bases from V and 3 bases from J, leaving 12 bases between. CDR3 length: 15 residues. CDR3 region: CASSYGPEFTDTQYF. CDR3 nucleotide sequence: TGTGCCAGCAGTTACGGCCCCGAATTTACAGATACGCAGTATTTT.

This sequence joins TRBV2 and TRBJ2-3; 8 nucleotides line up with TRBD1. The CDR3 contains 13 residues. With V trimmed by 10 bases and J by 0 bases, 3 bases remained unmatched. The germline V gene has CDR1 SNHLY and CDR2 FYNNEI. DNA for the CDR3: TGTGCCACCAGACAGGGGAGCACAGATACGCAGTATTTT. Protein sequence: CATRQGSTDTQYF.

The chain recombines TRBV5-1 with TRBJ2-5; 9 nucleotides line up with TRBD1. From germline, CDR1 is SGHRS and CDR2 YFSETQ. Unmatched junction bases numbered 13, after V lost 6 bases and J lost 4 bases. The CDR3 is 16 residues long. CDR3 sequence: CASTPTTGGLIETQYF. In DNA form, the CDR3 reads TGCGCCAGCACGCCGACTACAGGGGGCTTGATAGAGACCCAGTACTTC. The whole variable domain, filled in from reference TRBV5-1 and TRBJ2-5, reads KAGVTQTPRYLIKTRGQQVTLSCSPISGHRSVSWYQQTPGQGLQFLFEYFSETQRNKGNFPGRFSGRQFSNSRSEMNVSTLELGDSALYLCASTPTTGGLIETQYFGPGTRLLVL.

This clone is a singleton in its sample. The V gene is TRBV5-1, the J gene TRBJ2-3; TRBD2 matches at 7 bases. V was clipped by 5 bases and J by 2 bases; unmatched bases: 8. Germline V gene data show CDR1 as SGHRS and CDR2 as YFSETQ. This CDR3 is built from 15 residues. CDR3 DNA sequence: TGCGCCAGCAGACTCGCGGGGGACCCCACAGATACGCAGTATTTT. As protein: CASRLAGDPTDTQYF. Complete variable domain (other parts from reference TRBV5-1 and TRBJ2-3): KAGVTQTPRYLIKTRGQQVTLSCSPISGHRSVSWYQQTPGQGLQFLFEYFSETQRNKGNFPGRFSGRQFSNSRSEMNVSTLELGDSALYLCASRLAGDPTDTQYFGPGTRLTVL.

The chain uses TRBV6-2 or TRBV6-3 and TRBJ2-3; D remains ambiguous. The CDR3 is made up of 13 amino acids. Per the germline V gene, CDR1 is MNHEY and CDR2 is SVGEGT. Between the trimmed V and J ends, which lost 7 bases and 2 bases, there was a span of 10 bases. As DNA, the CDR3 is TGTGCCAGCACCCCCCGAGACACAGATACGCAGTATTTT. This codes for CASTPRDTDTQYF.

V gene TRBV10-3 combines with J gene TRBJ2-7, with TRBD1 matching over 9 bases. Germline CDR1 reads ENHRY; CDR2 reads SYGVKD. This CDR3 region has 14 residues. V lost 10 bases and J lost 5; bases outside the gene matches: 12. CDR3 in DNA: TGTGCCACCGATAGGACAGGGGCAATCAACGAGCAGTACTTC. Protein product: CATDRTGAINEQYF.

V gene TRBV24-1 combines with J gene TRBJ2-1, with 9 bases fitting TRBD1. Germline CDR1 and CDR2: KGHDR and SFDVKD. V trimming: 4 bases; J trimming: 7 bases; junction bases outside the gene matches: 10. This CDR3 contains 16 residues. The CDR3 protein is CATSDRSGQGWNEQFF. The CDR3 DNA follows: TGTGCCACCAGTGACAGGTCGGGACAGGGATGGAATGAGCAGTTCTTC.

This clone appeared a few times. The V call is TRBV19, the J call TRBJ2-1; TRBD2 aligns across 8 bases. Germline V gene lookup returns CDR1 LNHDA and CDR2 SQIVND (reference sequence). After removal of 3 bases from V and 0 bases from J, the junction contained 10 bases not matched to a gene. The CDR3 is made up of 18 amino acids. The DNA of the CDR3 is TGTGCCAGTAGTATGGAAAGTAGCGGGGAGAGCTCCTACAATGAGCAGTTCTTC. This sequence encodes CASSMESSGESSYNEQFF.

This chain joins TRBV5-8 and TRBJ1-1; D not certain. Germline CDR1 and CDR2: SGHTS and YDEGEE. The CDR3 is 15 residues long. Trimming removed 5 bases at V and 0 bases at J, with 14 bases between. The CDR3 nucleotides are TGTGCCAGCAGGAGAGGGTCAGCCATGAACACTGAAGCTTTCTTT. This codes for CASRRGSAMNTEAFF.